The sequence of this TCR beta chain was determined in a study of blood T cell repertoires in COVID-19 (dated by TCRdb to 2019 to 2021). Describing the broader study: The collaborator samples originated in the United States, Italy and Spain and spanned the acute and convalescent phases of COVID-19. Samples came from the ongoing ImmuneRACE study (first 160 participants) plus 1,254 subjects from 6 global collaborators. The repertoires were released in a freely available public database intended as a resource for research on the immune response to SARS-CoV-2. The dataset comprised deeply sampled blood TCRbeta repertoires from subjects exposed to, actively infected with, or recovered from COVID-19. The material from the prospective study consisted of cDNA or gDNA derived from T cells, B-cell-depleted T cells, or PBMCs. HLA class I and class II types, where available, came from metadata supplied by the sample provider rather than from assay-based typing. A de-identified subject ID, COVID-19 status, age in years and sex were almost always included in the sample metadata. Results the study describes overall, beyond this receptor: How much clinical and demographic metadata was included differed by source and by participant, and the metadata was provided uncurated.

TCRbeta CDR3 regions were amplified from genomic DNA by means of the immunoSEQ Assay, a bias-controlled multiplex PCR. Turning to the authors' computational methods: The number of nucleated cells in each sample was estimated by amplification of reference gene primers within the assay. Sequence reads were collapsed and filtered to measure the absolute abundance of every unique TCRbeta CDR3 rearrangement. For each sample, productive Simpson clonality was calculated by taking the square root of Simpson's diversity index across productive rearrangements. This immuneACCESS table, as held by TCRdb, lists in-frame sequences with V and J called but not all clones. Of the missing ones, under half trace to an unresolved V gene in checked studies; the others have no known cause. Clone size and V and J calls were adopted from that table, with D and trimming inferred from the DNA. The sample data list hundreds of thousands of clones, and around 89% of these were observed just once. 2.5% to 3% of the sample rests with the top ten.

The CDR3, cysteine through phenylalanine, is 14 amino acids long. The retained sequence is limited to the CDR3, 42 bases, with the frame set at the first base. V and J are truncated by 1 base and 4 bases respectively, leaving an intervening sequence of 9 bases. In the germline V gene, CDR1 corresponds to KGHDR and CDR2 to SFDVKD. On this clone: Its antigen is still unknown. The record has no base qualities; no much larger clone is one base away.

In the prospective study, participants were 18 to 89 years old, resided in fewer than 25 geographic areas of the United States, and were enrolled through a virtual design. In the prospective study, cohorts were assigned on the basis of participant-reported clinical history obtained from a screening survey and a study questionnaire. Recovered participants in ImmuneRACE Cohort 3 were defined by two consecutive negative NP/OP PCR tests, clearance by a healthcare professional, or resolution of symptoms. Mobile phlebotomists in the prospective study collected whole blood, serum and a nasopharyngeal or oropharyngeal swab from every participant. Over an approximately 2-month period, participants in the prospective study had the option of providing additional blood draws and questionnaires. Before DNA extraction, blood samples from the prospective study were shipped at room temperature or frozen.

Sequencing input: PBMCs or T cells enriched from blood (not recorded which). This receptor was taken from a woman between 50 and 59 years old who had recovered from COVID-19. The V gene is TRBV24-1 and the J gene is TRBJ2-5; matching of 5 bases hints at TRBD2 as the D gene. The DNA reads TGTGCCACCAGTGATTTTAACAGCGGAGAGACCCAGTACTTC. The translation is CATSDFNSGETQYF.